This T cell receptor (beta chain) appears in the sequencing data of a study of T-cell reconstitution after alpha-beta-depleted transplantation in children. The TCRbeta library was prepared with unique molecular identifiers. TCRdb reprocessed the PCR reads via MiXCR and lists one record per CDR3 protein. In the table there are roughly 610,000 distinct CDR3 sequences, 8% to 11% of which are singletons. The CDR3 loop spans 15 amino acids. The germline V gene encodes CDR1 MDHEN and CDR2 SYDVKM. The V and J ends lost 2 bases and 5 bases, in that order; junction bases with no gene match: 5. This clonotype was seen at least ten times.

The sequence was collected from a human donor who donated a stem cell graft to a child with acute myeloid leukemia. The material sequenced was PBMCs from the stem cell graft donor, taken from the stem cell graft. The gene calls are TRBV28 and TRBJ2-3, with 9 bases aligning to TRBD2. Here the CDR3 DNA reads TGTGCCAGCAGTTTAGTAGCGGGAGAAGGAGATACGCAGTATTTT. Encoded protein: CASSLVAGEGDTQYF.